The 17 T cell receptor beta chains below were found in one sample sequenced in a study of T cell responses to AZD1222 COVID-19 vaccine. The method was immunoSEQ multiplex PCR; TCRdb's version includes in-frame clones alone and lacks a portion of them. The table shows approximately 150,000 clones, with 75% to 95% occurring only once. This sample comprised peripheral blood, obtained 28 days after the second AZD1222 dose. The receptors stem from an adult who received the AZD1222 COVID-19 vaccine.

The chain employs TRBV6-5 and TRBJ1-4; D is unresolved. CDR1 is MNHEY, CDR2 SVGAGI, per germline. CDR3 size: 14 residues. The V and J ends lost 8 bases and 8 bases respectively, with 18 bases between them. The CDR3 DNA reads as TGTGCCAGCGAATTGGCGTCCTTGCGGGAAAAACTGTTTTTT. Protein: CASELASLREKLFF.

This chain uses TRBV9 with TRBJ1-4; TRBD1 might be the D (6 bases). CDR1 and CDR2 (germline): SGDLS, YYNGEE. V was clipped by 0 bases and J by 7 bases, with 13 bases between them. The CDR3 consists of 15 residues. CDR3 in amino acids: CASSVVGAIGEKLFF. DNA for the CDR3: TGTGCCAGCAGCGTAGTGGGGGCGATAGGTGAAAAACTGTTTTTT.

The V gene is TRBV28, the J gene TRBJ1-5; maybe TRBD1 (5 bases). Germline CDR1 is MDHEN and CDR2 is SYDVKM. V was pared by 6 bases and J by 5 bases, with 14 bases between. CDR3 length: 14 amino acids. CDR3 in DNA: TGTGCCAGCAGCCCTCCGACAGACTATCAGCCCCAGCATTTT. Its protein product is CASSPPTDYQPQHF.

V gene TRBV5-6 combines with J gene TRBJ2-5; 10 bases align to TRBD2. CDR1 is SGHDT and CDR2 is YYEEEE in the germline V gene. The CDR3 length is 13 residues. Trimming cost V 4 bases and J 9 bases; bases outside gene matches: 6. The CDR3 protein is CASSLAGDPAQYF. The DNA of the CDR3 is TGTGCCAGCAGCCTAGCGGGAGACCCCGCCCAGTACTTC. Complete variable domain (other parts from reference TRBV5-6 and TRBJ2-5): DAGVTQSPTHLIKTRGQQVTLRCSPKSGHDTVSWYQQALGQGPQFIFQYYEEEERQRGNFPDRFSGHQFPNYSSELNVNALLLGDSALYLCASSLAGDPAQYFGPGTRLLVL.

The chain combines TRBV11-2 with TRBJ1-6; D uncertain. Germline CDR1 reads SGHAT; CDR2 reads FQNNGV. Trimming pared 2 bases from V and 9 bases from J, leaving 11 bases between. This CDR3 has 14 amino acids. CDR3 coding DNA: TGTGCCAGCAGCTTAAGGGCTTTGGGTTCACCCCTCCACTTT. Its translation is CASSLRALGSPLHF.

The V and J genes are TRBV12-3 or TRBV12-4 and TRBJ1-2; tentative D call: TRBD1 (5 bases). Between the trimmed V and J ends, which lost 3 bases and 6 bases, there was a span of 11 bases. This CDR3 is 13 amino acids long. DNA for the CDR3: TGTGCCAGCAGTTTGGGGGGTACCCATGGCTACACCTTC. This translates into CASSLGGTHGYTF.

V gene TRBV9 combines with J gene TRBJ1-2, with a weak D call TRBD1 (6 bases). Germline V gene data show CDR1 as SGDLS and CDR2 as YYNGEE. The CDR3 covers 13 residues. Trimming pared 6 bases from V and 3 bases from J, leaving 12 bases between. The CDR3 here is CASTTGGDYGYTF. For the CDR3, the DNA is TGTGCCAGCACCACCGGGGGCGACTATGGCTACACCTTC.

The rearrangement joins TRBV9 to TRBJ2-5; possibly TRBD2 for D (6 bases). CDR3 length: 13 residues. Between the trimmed V and J ends, which lost 0 bases and 6 bases, there was a span of 9 bases. Germline V gene sequence: CDR1 SGDLS, CDR2 YYNGEE. The CDR3 loop is CASSVDGGKTQYF. DNA for the CDR3: TGTGCCAGCAGCGTAGACGGGGGAAAGACCCAGTACTTC.

The gene calls are TRBV18 and TRBJ2-1; tentatively, D is TRBD1 or TRBD2 (6 bases each). Trimming took 3 bases from V and 2 from J, leaving 11 bases between them. The CDR3 covers 15 residues. CDR1 and CDR2 (germline): KGHSH, LQKENI. CDR3 amino acids: CASSPEGGTYNEQFF. The CDR3 DNA sequence: TGTGCCAGCTCACCCGAGGGGGGAACCTACAATGAGCAGTTCTTC. Full variable domain (remainder filled in from reference TRBV18 and TRBJ2-1): NAGVMQNPRHLVRRRGQEARLRCSPMKGHSHVYWYRQLPEEGLKFMVYLQKENIIDESGMPKERFSAEFPKEGPSILRIQQVVRGDSAAYFCASSPEGGTYNEQFFGPGTRLTVL.

The gene calls are TRBV19 and TRBJ1-1; D is undetermined. The CDR3 has 12 amino acids. V was clipped by 4 bases and J by 4 bases, with 7 bases between them. Germline assignment: CDR1 LNHDA and CDR2 SQIVND (reference sequence). CDR3 sequence: CASSKRSTEAFF. CDR3 in DNA: TGTGCCAGTAGTAAGCGGAGCACTGAAGCTTTCTTT.

The chain uses TRBV29-1 and TRBJ1-5; D ambiguous. The V gene's germline CDR1 is SQVTM and CDR2 ANQGSEA. CDR3 length equals 12 residues. V lost 4 bases and J 5 bases, leaving 9 bases between the germline ends. CDR3 loop: CSVGSVDQPQHF. The DNA of the CDR3 is TGCAGCGTTGGCTCTGTAGATCAGCCCCAGCATTTT. Combining the CDR3 with reference TRBV29-1 and TRBJ1-5 gives the whole variable domain SAVISQKPSRDICQRGTSLTIQCQVDSQVTMMFWYRQQPGQSLTLIATANQGSEATYESGFVIDKFPISRPNLTFSTLTVSNMSPEDSSIYLCSVGSVDQPQHFGDGTRLSIL.

The CDR3 sequence is CASSQDAGSYNEQFF. CDR3 coding DNA: TGCGCCAGCAGCCAAGATGCGGGATCCTACAATGAGCAGTTCTTC. This rearrangement joins TRBV4-3 to TRBJ2-1; TRBD2 might be the D (6 bases). Looked up from germline, CDR1 is LGHNA and CDR2 is YSLEER. CDR3 length: 15 residues. Deletions cut 0 bases from V and 1 base from J, with 7 bases between.

The V call is TRBV14, the J call TRBJ1-2; D unresolved. Germline loops: CDR1 SGHDN, CDR2 FVKESK. The CDR3 length is 15 residues. Trimming shortened V by 2 bases and J by 1 base, and 11 bases separated the two germline ends. The CDR3: CASSQTHGSNYGYTF. The CDR3 DNA reads TGTGCCAGCAGCCAAACCCACGGGAGTAACTATGGCTACACCTTC. The full variable domain, in which reference TRBV14 and TRBJ1-2 provide the parts outside the CDR3, is EAGVTQFPSHSVIEKGQTVTLRCDPISGHDNLYWYRRVMGKEIKFLLHFVKESKQDESGMPNNRFLAERTGGTYSTLKVQPAELEDSGVYFCASSQTHGSNYGYTFGSGTRLTVV.

The chain combines TRBV7-9 with TRBJ2-5; unclear D gene. The V end was cut by 5 bases, the J end by 3 bases, with 10 bases between. There are 13 residues in the CDR3. CDR1 is SEHNR and CDR2 is FQNEAQ in the germline V gene (reference sequence). The CDR3 loop reads CASSPRYEETQYF. The CDR3 DNA is TGTGCCAGCAGCCCGCGATACGAAGAGACCCAGTACTTC.

The gene calls are TRBV5-4 and TRBJ2-5; D could derive from TRBD1 or TRBD2 (5 bases each). Germline V gene lookup returns CDR1 SGHNT and CDR2 YYREEE (reference sequence). V lost 0 bases to trimming and J lost 3 bases, with 9 bases between them. The CDR3 covers 14 residues. DNA for the CDR3: TGTGCCAGCAGCTTGGCCGGGGCAGAAGAGACCCAGTACTTC. Protein product: CASSLAGAEETQYF.

This clone appeared a single time. The chain is built from TRBV11-3 and TRBJ2-1; 7 nucleotides agree with TRBD2. The CDR3 extends over 15 amino acids. V dropped 6 bases and J dropped 0; count of bases not matched to a gene: 5. Germline V gene lookup returns CDR1 SGHNT and CDR2 YENEEA. The CDR3 DNA reads as TGTGCCAGCAGTTACAGCGGGGACTCCTACAATGAGCAGTTCTTC. This translates into CASSYSGDSYNEQFF.

This chain uses TRBV10-1 with TRBJ2-5; 7 bases match TRBD1. Trimming removed 4 bases from V and 5 bases from J; junction bases left unmatched: 7. CDR1 WNHNN and CDR2 SYGVQD come from the germline V gene (reference sequence). This CDR3 region has 14 residues. As DNA, the CDR3 is TGCGCCAGCAGTGGGACAGGCTTTTTGGAGACCCAGTACTTC. This encodes CASSGTGFLETQYF.